Reported below is one T cell receptor (beta chain). The antigen remains unidentified. In the PCR, 60 Vbeta and 13 Jbeta primers were used. Generated by immunoSEQ multiplex PCR, the TCRdb table keeps only in-frame clones and is missing some. The sample includes more than 150,000 clones, about 79% seen only once; the top ten take 11% to 15%. The CDR3 extends over 16 amino acids. The germline gives CDR1 SEHNR, CDR2 FQNEAQ (reference sequence). The V and J ends lost 5 bases and 1 base respectively, with 15 bases between them. This record comes from a study of cytomegalovirus exposure and HLA in healthy donors. Study-level findings and limits: It was approximately 150 TCR beta chains that were listed as cytomegalovirus-associated.

The origin of this receptor is a man between 45 and 60 years old in good health and CMV-seropositive. This rearrangement joins TRBV7-9 to TRBJ2-1; TRBD2 might be the D (5 bases). The sample consisted of PBMCs. Here the CDR3 DNA reads TGTGCCAGCAGCGCCTTGGGCGGGCTTTCCTACAATGAGCAGTTCTTC. Protein product: CASSALGGLSYNEQFF.